The 21 T cell receptor beta chains given below trace back to one sample, sequenced in a study of blood T cell repertoires in COVID-19. The repertoire was sequenced with immunoSEQ multiplex PCR; TCRdb's copy has only in-frame clones and lacks some. The repertoire consists of about 370,000 clones, with 80% to 90% occurring once and the leading ten covering roughly 1%. Sequenced input: PBMCs or T cells enriched from blood (not recorded which). These receptor sequences come from a man between 18 and 29 years old who had recovered from COVID-19.

Comment on this clone: Other DNA sequences from this sample encode an identical CDR3 as well. The J gene is TRBJ2-7, the V gene TRBV29-1, with 12 bases lining up with TRBD1. V shed 7 bases and J 4 bases; nucleotides not matched to a gene: 5. The germline V gene encodes CDR1 SQVTM and CDR2 ANQGSEA. This CDR3 region has 13 residues. For the CDR3, the DNA is TGCAGCGGGATGGGACAGGGGGCTTACGAGCAGTACTTC. It is translated as CSGMGQGAYEQYF.

The chain couples TRBV25-1 to TRBJ1-2; 9 nucleotides align to TRBD1. The CDR3 is 15 residues long. Germline CDR1 and CDR2: MGHDK and SYGVNS. Trimming removed 5 bases from V and 11 bases from J; junction bases left unmatched: 15. CDR3 DNA sequence: TGTGCCAGCAGTTTCTTCTCGGGACAGGGATTTGTATACACCTTC. Amino acids: CASSFFSGQGFVYTF.

This chain joins TRBV5-1 and TRBJ1-4, with TRBD1 as a possible D gene (5 bases). Trimming removed 4 bases at V and 4 bases at J, with 11 bases between. Germline V gene lookup returns CDR1 SGHRS and CDR2 YFSETQ. This CDR3 is built from 14 residues. In DNA, the CDR3 is TGCGCCAGCAGCCGGACACTCGATAATGAAAAACTGTTTTTT. Amino acid sequence: CASSRTLDNEKLFF.

This clone occurred once. This chain uses TRBV19 with TRBJ1-1, with D maybe TRBD1 (5 bases). The CDR3 extends over 13 amino acids. Germline CDR1 is LNHDA and CDR2 is SQIVND (reference sequence). V lost 5 bases and J 6 bases, leaving 13 bases between the germline ends. CDR3 bases: TGTGCCAGTAGTCCCGCAAGGGACTCTGAAGCTTTCTTT. It translates to CASSPARDSEAFF.

This clone appeared a single time. The chain links TRBV20-1 to TRBJ1-4; no firm D call. The germline CDR1 and CDR2 sequences are DFQATT and SNEGSKA (reference sequence). Trimming pared 3 bases from V and 4 bases from J, leaving 9 bases between. The CDR3 is made up of 13 amino acids. The CDR3 nucleotides read TGCAGTGCTAGTCGGCAGGATAATGAAAAACTGTTTTTT. This translates into CSASRQDNEKLFF.

The chain combines TRBV6-1 with TRBJ2-7; D is perhaps TRBD1 (6 bases). The germline gives CDR1 MNHNS, CDR2 SASEGT. CDR3 length equals 14 residues. Trimming took 0 bases from V and 9 from J, leaving 15 bases between them. The CDR3 here is CASSEAPGTSGQYF. In DNA form, the CDR3 reads TGTGCCAGCAGTGAAGCCCCCGGGACATCGGGGCAGTACTTC.

V and J are TRBV4-3 and TRBJ1-2; 8 bases agree with TRBD1. Per germline, CDR1 LGHNA and CDR2 YSLEER. The V gene end was trimmed by 0 bases and the J gene end by 8 bases; junction bases not matched to a gene: 5. CDR3 size: 14 residues. The CDR3 here is CASSQDYRGGGYTF. CDR3 in DNA: TGCGCCAGCAGCCAAGATTACAGGGGGGGAGGCTACACCTTC.

This rearrangement joins TRBV18 to TRBJ2-1; D perhaps matches TRBD1 (6 bases). CDR1 and CDR2 from the germline V gene are KGHSH and LQKENI. Trimming took 2 bases from V and 7 from J, leaving 12 bases between them. The CDR3 totals 14 residues. The CDR3 nucleotides read TGTGCCAGCTCACCAGTTGTCAGGGGTAATGAGCAGTTCTTC. This translates into CASSPVVRGNEQFF.

As concerns this clone: One junction end disagrees with the germline gene, perhaps due to a read error. V gene TRBV6-2 or TRBV6-3 combines with J gene TRBJ2-1; 7 bases are a match to TRBD2. CDR1 and CDR2 from the germline V gene are MNHEY and SVGEGT. The CDR3 runs to 16 residues. The DNA of the CDR3 is TGTGCCAGCAGTTCCGGGACTACGCGCTCCAACAATGAGCAGTTCTTC. This sequence encodes CASSSGTTRSNNEQFF.

This clone was seen only once. This chain uses TRBV23-1 with TRBJ1-1; D may be TRBD1 (6 bases). TRBV23-1 is noted as an ORF with a role that remains uncertain. The CDR3 length is 18 residues. V was trimmed by 2 bases and J by 3 bases, leaving 22 bases between them. In DNA form, the CDR3 reads TGCGCCAGCAGTCAAAGGGGAAAGTTTTCAACAGGGCACACTGAAGCTTTCTTT. Translated: CASSQRGKFSTGHTEAFF.

The chain carries TRBV7-3 and TRBJ2-7; tentatively, D is TRBD1 (6 bases). Germline CDR1 reads SGHTA; CDR2 reads FQGTGA. The CDR3 has 15 amino acids. Trimming pared 5 bases from V and 0 bases from J, leaving 14 bases between. For the CDR3, the DNA is TGTGCCAGCAGCCAAGGGGGAATCGGCTCCTACGAGCAGTACTTC. It is translated as CASSQGGIGSYEQYF.

The chain uses TRBV27 and TRBJ1-5; D perhaps matches TRBD1 (6 bases). V was pared by 0 bases and J by 4 bases, with 10 bases between. The length of the CDR3 is 15 residues. Germline assignment: CDR1 MNHEY and CDR2 SMNVEV (reference sequence). CDR3 sequence: CASSLSGQWNQPQHF. The CDR3 coding sequence is TGTGCCAGCAGTTTATCTGGACAGTGGAATCAGCCCCAGCATTTT.

This chain uses TRBV7-2 with TRBJ2-3; 10 nucleotides line up with TRBD2. The V gene's germline CDR1 is SGHTA and CDR2 FQGNSA. This CDR3 comprises 17 residues. Trimming at V came to 2 bases and at J to 3 bases, leaving 8 bases not matched to a gene. CDR3: CASSLLDGAGGTDTQYF. The CDR3 coding sequence is TGTGCCAGCAGCTTATTGGACGGAGCGGGAGGGACAGATACGCAGTATTTT.

V usage is TRBV4-2 and J usage is TRBJ2-1, with D hard to call. This CDR3 comprises 13 residues. Trimming pared 1 base from V and 8 bases from J, leaving 9 bases between. Per germline, CDR1 LGHNA and CDR2 YNFKEQ. CDR3 in DNA: TGTGCCAGCAGCCAAGTGGAGTTCCATGAGCAGTTCTTC. Translating it yields CASSQVEFHEQFF.

The chain is built from TRBV30 and TRBJ2-7; D possibly corresponds to TRBD2 (5 bases). Germline V gene lookup returns CDR1 GTSNPN and CDR2 SVGIG (reference sequence). The V end was cut by 4 bases, the J end by 6 bases, with 16 bases between. The CDR3 is 13 residues long. This chain's CDR3 is CAWNEGLTAEQYF. The CDR3 DNA sequence: TGTGCCTGGAACGAGGGCCTAACAGCCGAGCAGTACTTC. The complete variable domain, with remaining parts taken from reference TRBV30 and TRBJ2-7, reads SQTIHQWPATLVQPVGSPLSLECTVEGTSNPNLYWYRQAAGRGLQLLFYSVGIGQISSEVPQNLSASRPQDRQFILSSKKLLLSDSGFYLCAWNEGLTAEQYFGPGTRLTVT.

The table lists this clone with a count of one. The J gene is TRBJ2-7, the V gene TRBV19, with TRBD2 matching 11 bases. V lost 5 bases, J lost 3 bases, and 12 bases stayed unmatched. The CDR3 runs to 17 residues. The germline CDR1 and CDR2 sequences are LNHDA and SQIVND (reference sequence). This chain's CDR3 is CASSPRVAGGPDYEQYF. CDR3 sequence (DNA): TGTGCCAGTAGTCCCCGGGTAGCGGGAGGGCCCGACTACGAGCAGTACTTC.

This clone has just one count. The chain uses TRBV5-1 and TRBJ2-3, with D maybe TRBD1 (6 bases). Trimming stripped 0 bases from V and 0 bases from J, with 20 bases between. The CDR3 is 19 amino acids. The V gene's germline CDR1 is SGHRS and CDR2 YFSETQ. The CDR3 coding sequence is TGCGCCAGCAGCTTGGCCCAAATATACAGGGTACATAGCACAGATACGCAGTATTTT. Its translation is CASSLAQIYRVHSTDTQYF.

For this clone: Other nucleotide sequences in the sample specify the same CDR3. The chain couples TRBV19 to TRBJ2-2; D gene uncertain. CDR1 LNHDA and CDR2 SQIVND come from the germline V gene (reference sequence). Trimming shortened V by 3 bases and J by 6 bases, and 5 bases separated the two germline ends. CDR3 length: 12 residues. The CDR3 region is CASSIPPGELFF. In nucleotides, the CDR3 is TGTGCCAGTAGTATCCCTCCCGGGGAGCTGTTTTTT.

This rearrangement joins TRBV6-5 to TRBJ2-5; TRBD1 matches 8 bases. This CDR3 contains 16 residues. Germline assignment: CDR1 MNHEY and CDR2 SVGAGI. V lost 2 bases, J lost 5 bases, and 10 bases stayed unmatched. Here the CDR3 DNA reads TGTGCCAGCAGTTACGGGCAGGGGGCACACGCGGAGACCCAGTACTTC. As protein: CASSYGQGAHAETQYF.

J is TRBJ1-4 and V is TRBV5-4; 9 nucleotides match TRBD1. Germline trimming cut 4 bases from V and 8 bases from J; bases unmatched to any gene: 6. This CDR3 has 14 amino acids. Germline CDR1 is SGHNT and CDR2 is YYREEE (reference sequence). The CDR3 sequence is CASSRPGQGEKLFF. CDR3 sequence (DNA): TGTGCCAGCAGCCGGCCGGGACAGGGCGAAAAACTGTTTTTT.

V and J are TRBV9 and TRBJ1-1, with a possible D match to TRBD1 (5 bases). The germline V gene has CDR1 SGDLS and CDR2 YYNGEE. V lost 9 bases and J lost 6, with 18 bases in between. This CDR3 has 13 amino acids. The CDR3 DNA reads as TGTGCCACATCGCGGGACGCTCTGGCTGAAGCTTTCTTT. This codes for CATSRDALAEAFF.